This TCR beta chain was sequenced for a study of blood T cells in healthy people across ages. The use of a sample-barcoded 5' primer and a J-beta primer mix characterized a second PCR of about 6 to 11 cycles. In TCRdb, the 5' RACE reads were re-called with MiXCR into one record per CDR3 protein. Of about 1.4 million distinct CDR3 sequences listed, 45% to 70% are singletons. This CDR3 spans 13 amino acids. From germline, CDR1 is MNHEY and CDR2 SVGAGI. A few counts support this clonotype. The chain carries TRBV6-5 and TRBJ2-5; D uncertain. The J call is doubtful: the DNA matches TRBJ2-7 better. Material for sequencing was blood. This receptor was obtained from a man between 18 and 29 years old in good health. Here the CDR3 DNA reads TGTGCCAGCAGTTACTCCAGGCGCCACGAGCAGTACTTC. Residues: CASSYSRRHEQYF.